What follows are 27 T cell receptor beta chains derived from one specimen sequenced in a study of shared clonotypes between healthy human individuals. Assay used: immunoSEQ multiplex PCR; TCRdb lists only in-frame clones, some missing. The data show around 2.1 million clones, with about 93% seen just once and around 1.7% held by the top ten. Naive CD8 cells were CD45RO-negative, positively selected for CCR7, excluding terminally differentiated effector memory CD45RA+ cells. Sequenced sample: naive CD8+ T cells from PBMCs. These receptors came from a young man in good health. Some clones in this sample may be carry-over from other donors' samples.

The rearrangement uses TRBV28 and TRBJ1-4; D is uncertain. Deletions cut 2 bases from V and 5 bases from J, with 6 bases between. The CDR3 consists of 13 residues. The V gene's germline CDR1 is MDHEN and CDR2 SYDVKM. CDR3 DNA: TGTGCCAGCAGTTTAACGAGAAATGAAAAACTGTTTTTT. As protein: CASSLTRNEKLFF.

CDR3 bases: TGTGCCAGCAGCCCCTTCTCTAGCGCTGAGCAGTTCTTC. Residues: CASSPFSSAEQFF. J is TRBJ2-1 and V is TRBV9; a possible D gene is TRBD2 (6 bases). Germline values: CDR1 SGDLS, CDR2 YYNGEE. CDR3 size: 13 residues. V was cut by 4 bases and J by 9 bases, with 14 bases left in between.

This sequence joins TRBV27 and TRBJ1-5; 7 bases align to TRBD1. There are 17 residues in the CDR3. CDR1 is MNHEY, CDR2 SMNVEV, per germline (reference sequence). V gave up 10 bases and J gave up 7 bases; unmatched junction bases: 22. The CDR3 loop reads CATRGGNGGQGRQPQHF. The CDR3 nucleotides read TGTGCCACCAGGGGGGGGAATGGAGGGCAGGGGAGGCAGCCCCAGCATTTT.

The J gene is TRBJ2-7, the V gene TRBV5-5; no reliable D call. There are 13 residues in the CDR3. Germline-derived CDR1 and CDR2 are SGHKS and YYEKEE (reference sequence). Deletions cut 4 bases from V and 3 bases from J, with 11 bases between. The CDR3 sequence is CASSPRESYEQYF. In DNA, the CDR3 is TGTGCCAGCAGCCCGCGAGAGAGCTACGAGCAGTACTTC.

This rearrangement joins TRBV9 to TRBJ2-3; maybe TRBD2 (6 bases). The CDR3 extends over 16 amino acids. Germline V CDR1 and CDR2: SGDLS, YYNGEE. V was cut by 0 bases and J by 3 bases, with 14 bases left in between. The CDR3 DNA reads TGTGCCAGCAGCGTAGTACGGGGAGGTGGGACAGATACGCAGTATTTT. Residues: CASSVVRGGGTDTQYF.

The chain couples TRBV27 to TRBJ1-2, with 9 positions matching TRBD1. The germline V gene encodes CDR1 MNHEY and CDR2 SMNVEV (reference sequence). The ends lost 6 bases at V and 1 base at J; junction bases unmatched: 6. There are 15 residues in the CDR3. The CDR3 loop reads CASSQDRGGNYGYTF. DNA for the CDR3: TGTGCCAGCAGCCAGGACAGGGGAGGTAACTATGGCTACACCTTC.

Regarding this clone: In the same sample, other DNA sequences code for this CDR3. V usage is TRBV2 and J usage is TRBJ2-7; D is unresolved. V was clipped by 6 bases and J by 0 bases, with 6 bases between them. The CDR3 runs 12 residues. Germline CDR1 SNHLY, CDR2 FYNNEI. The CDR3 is CASRRSSYEQYF. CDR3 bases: TGTGCCAGCAGGCGCAGCTCCTACGAGCAGTACTTC.

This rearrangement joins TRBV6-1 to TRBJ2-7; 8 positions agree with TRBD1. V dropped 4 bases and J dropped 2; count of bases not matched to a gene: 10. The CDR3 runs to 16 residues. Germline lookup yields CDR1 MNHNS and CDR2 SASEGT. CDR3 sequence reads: CASSGYSRQGTYEQYF. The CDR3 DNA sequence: TGTGCCAGCAGTGGCTACTCGCGACAGGGGACCTACGAGCAGTACTTC.

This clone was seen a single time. The CDR3: CASSWTSGRTLSNEQFF. In DNA, the CDR3 is TGTGCCAGCAGCTGGACTAGCGGGAGGACCCTTAGCAATGAGCAGTTCTTC. The chain carries TRBV7-9 and TRBJ2-1, with 14 bases aligning to TRBD2. The V gene's germline CDR1 is SEHNR and CDR2 FQNEAQ (reference sequence). V lost 4 bases to trimming and J lost 6 bases; unmatched junction nucleotides: 8. CDR3 size: 17 residues.

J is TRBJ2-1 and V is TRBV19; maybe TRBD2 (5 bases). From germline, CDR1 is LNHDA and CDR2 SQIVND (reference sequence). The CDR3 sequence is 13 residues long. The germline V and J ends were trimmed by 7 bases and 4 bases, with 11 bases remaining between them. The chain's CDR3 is CASTSSRYNEQFF. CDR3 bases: TGTGCCAGTACGTCTAGCAGATACAATGAGCAGTTCTTC.

The CDR3 coding sequence is TGTGCCAGCAGCAAACACACAGGGGGTGACACTGAAGCTTTCTTT. Its protein is CASSKHTGGDTEAFF. V and J are TRBV7-9 and TRBJ1-1, with 8 positions matching TRBD1. The CDR3 sequence is 15 residues long. Germline CDR1 reads SEHNR; CDR2 reads FQNEAQ (reference sequence). The trim removed 5 bases at V and 3 bases at J, leaving 8 bases unmatched.

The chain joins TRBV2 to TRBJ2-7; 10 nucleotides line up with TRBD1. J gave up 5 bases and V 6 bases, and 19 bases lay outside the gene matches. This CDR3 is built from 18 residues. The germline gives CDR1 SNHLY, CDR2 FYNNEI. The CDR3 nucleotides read TGTGCCAGCAGGGGGCCGCCTAGGGAGGGGACAGGGGTTAACGAGCAGTACTTC. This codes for CASRGPPREGTGVNEQYF.

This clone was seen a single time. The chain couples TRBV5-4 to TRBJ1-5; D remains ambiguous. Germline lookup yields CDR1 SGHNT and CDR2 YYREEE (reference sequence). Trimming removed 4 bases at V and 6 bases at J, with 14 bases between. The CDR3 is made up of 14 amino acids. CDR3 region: CASSPLPGSQPQHF. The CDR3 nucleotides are TGTGCCAGCAGCCCCCTTCCGGGCTCTCAGCCCCAGCATTTT. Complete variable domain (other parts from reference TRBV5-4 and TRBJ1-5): ETGVTQSPTHLIKTRGQQVTLRCSSQSGHNTVSWYQQALGQGPQFIFQYYREEENGRGNFPPRFSGLQFPNYSSELNVNALELDDSALYLCASSPLPGSQPQHFGDGTRLSIL.

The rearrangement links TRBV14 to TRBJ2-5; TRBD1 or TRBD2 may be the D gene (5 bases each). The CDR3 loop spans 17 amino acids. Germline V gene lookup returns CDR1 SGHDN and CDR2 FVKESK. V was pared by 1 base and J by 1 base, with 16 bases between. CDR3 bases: TGTGCCAGCAGCCAAGTGAGAGCGCAGGGAGCCCAAGAGACCCAGTACTTC. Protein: CASSQVRAQGAQETQYF.

As DNA, the CDR3 is TGTGCCAGCAGCTTCACTAGCGGGAGGGCAGGGGAGCAGTTCTTC. It codes for CASSFTSGRAGEQFF. The chain carries TRBV7-9 and TRBJ2-1; 13 bases are shared with TRBD2. Germline V gene lookup returns CDR1 SEHNR and CDR2 FQNEAQ (reference sequence). Trimming removed 3 bases from V and 10 bases from J; junction bases left unmatched: 6. This CDR3 has 15 amino acids.

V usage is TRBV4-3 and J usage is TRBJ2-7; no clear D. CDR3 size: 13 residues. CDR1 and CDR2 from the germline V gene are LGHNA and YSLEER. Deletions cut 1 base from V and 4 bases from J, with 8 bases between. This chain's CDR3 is CASSQAGKYEQYF. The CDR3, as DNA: TGCGCCAGCAGCCAAGCTGGGAAGTACGAGCAGTACTTC.

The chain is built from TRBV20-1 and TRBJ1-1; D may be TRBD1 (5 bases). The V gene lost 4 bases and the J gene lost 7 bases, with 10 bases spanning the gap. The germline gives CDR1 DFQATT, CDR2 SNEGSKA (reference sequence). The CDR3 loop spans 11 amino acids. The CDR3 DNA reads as TGCAGTGCTAAAAGACAGTTTGAAGCTTTCTTT. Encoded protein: CSAKRQFEAFF.

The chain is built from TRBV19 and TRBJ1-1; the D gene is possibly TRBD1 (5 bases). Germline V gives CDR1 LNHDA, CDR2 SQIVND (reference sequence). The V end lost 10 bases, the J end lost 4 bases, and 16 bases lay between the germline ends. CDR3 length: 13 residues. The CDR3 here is CATSFGRGTEAFF. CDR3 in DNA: TGTGCCACCTCGTTTGGAAGGGGCACTGAAGCTTTCTTT.

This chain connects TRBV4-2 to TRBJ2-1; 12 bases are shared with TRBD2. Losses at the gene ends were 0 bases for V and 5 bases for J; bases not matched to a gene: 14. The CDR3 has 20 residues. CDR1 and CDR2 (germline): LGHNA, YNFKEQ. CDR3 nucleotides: TGTGCCAGCAGCCAAGATTTAGGAACTAGCGGGAGGACCCCTGACAATGAGCAGTTCTTC. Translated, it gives CASSQDLGTSGRTPDNEQFF.

Here the CDR3 DNA reads TGTGCCAGCAGTCCAGTAGCGTTCTCCGGGGAGCTGTTTTTT. Translating gives CASSPVAFSGELFF. The chain employs TRBV6-8 and TRBJ2-2, with D maybe TRBD2 (5 bases). Deletions cut 5 bases from V and 6 bases from J, with 13 bases between. Germline V gene data show CDR1 as MNHGY and CDR2 as SAAAGT. The CDR3 extends over 14 amino acids.

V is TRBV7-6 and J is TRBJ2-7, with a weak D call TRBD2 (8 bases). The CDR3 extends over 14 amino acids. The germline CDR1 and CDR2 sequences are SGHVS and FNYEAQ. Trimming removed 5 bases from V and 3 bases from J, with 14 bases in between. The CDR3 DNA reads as TGTGCCAGCAGCCAAGCGGGGGACAGCTACGAGCAGTACTTC. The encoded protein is CASSQAGDSYEQYF. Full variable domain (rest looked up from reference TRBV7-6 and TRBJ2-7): GAGVSQSPRYKVTKRGQDVALRCDPISGHVSLYWYRQALGQGPEFLTYFNYEAQQDKSGLPNDRFSAERPEGSISTLTIQRTEQRDSAMYRCASSQAGDSYEQYFGPGTRLTVT.

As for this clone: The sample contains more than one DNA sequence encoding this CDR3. CDR3 protein: CASSLFRGSSTDTQYF. The CDR3 region has the DNA TGTGCCAGCAGTTTATTCAGGGGTTCAAGCACAGATACGCAGTATTTT. The rearrangement uses TRBV27 and TRBJ2-3; a possible D gene is TRBD1 (6 bases). This CDR3 is 16 amino acids long. The germline V gene encodes CDR1 MNHEY and CDR2 SMNVEV (reference sequence). Deletions cut 1 base from V and 0 bases from J, with 11 bases between.

CDR3 nucleotides: TGTGCCAGCACCTTACCGGGGTCCTACGAGCAGTACTTC. Amino acids: CASTLPGSYEQYF. V and J are TRBV5-5 and TRBJ2-7, with a tentative D call TRBD2 (5 bases). Germline V gene data show CDR1 as SGHKS and CDR2 as YYEKEE (reference sequence). The CDR3 sequence is 13 residues long. The V end lost 6 bases, the J end lost 1 base, and 11 bases lay between the germline ends.

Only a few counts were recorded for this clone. The CDR3 coding sequence is TGTGCCAGCAGCCTAAGACAGAGCGGGGCGGGCAATCAGCCCCAGCATTTT. Amino acid sequence: CASSLRQSGAGNQPQHF. The chain employs TRBV7-8 and TRBJ1-5, with D perhaps TRBD1 (5 bases). Germline V lookup: CDR1 SGHVS, CDR2 FQNEAQ. The CDR3 has 17 residues. The V gene lost 5 bases and the J gene lost 2 bases, with 19 bases spanning the gap.

For the CDR3, the DNA is TGCGCCAGCAGCTTGGCCCCGAGGGCGGCGGACACTGAAGCTTTCTTT. Residues: CASSLAPRAADTEAFF. V is TRBV5-1 and J is TRBJ1-1; D remains unclear. Germline CDR1 reads SGHRS; CDR2 reads YFSETQ. Trimming removed 0 bases from V and 3 bases from J, with 15 bases in between. This CDR3 contains 16 residues.

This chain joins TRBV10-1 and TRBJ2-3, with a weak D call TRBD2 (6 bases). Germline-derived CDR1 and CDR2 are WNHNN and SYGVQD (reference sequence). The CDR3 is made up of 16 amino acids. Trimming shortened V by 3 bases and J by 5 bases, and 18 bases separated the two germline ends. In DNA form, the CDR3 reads TGCGCCAGCAGTGAAGAGGGCTTTGGGGGGTTAGATACGCAGTATTTT. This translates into CASSEEGFGGLDTQYF.

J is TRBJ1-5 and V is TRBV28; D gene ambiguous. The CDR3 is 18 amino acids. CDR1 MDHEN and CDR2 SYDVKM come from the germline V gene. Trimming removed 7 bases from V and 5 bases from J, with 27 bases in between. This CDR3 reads CASTLPSLIPQAYQPQHF. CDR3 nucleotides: TGTGCCAGCACCCTCCCTAGTTTGATCCCCCAGGCCTATCAGCCCCAGCATTTT.